The clone carrying this T cell receptor beta chain was picked up many times. Its antigen is unidentified. Individuals selected for sequencing had exhibited CD8+CD57+ cell expansion on flow cytometry. This entry is derived from a study of CD8+CD57+ T cells in acquired aplastic anemia. Turning to the study itself: Sorted CD4+ and CD8+ cells yielded DNA averaging about 3.1 ug. Findings and caveats of the study: It was found that some 31 CD8+ CDR3 sequences were shared between patients and controls. In CD8+ cells, Simpson's diversity showed no significant difference between patients and controls.

CDR3 length equals 15 residues. Looked up from germline, CDR1 is SEHNR and CDR2 is FQNEAQ (reference sequence). Deletions cut 5 bases from V and 2 bases from J, with 16 bases between. Genomic DNA acted as the template from which TCR beta VDJ combination and CDR3 sequence profiling were carried out. MiXCR, run by TCRdb on the reads, gives a single entry per CDR3 protein. The sample includes over 150,000 distinct CDR3 sequences, about 48% of them seen just once. The rearrangement joins TRBV7-9 to TRBJ2-7; perhaps D is TRBD1 or TRBD2 (5 bases each). This TCR derives from a human donor with aplastic anemia. The sequencing sample was made of sorted CD4+, CD8+, or CD8+CD57+ T cells (not recorded which) from PBMCs. The CDR3 nucleotides read TGTGCCAGCAGCGAACCGGGACGCAATACCTACGAGCAGTACTTC. Translated: CASSEPGRNTYEQYF. The full variable domain, its missing parts supplied by reference TRBV7-9 and TRBJ2-7, is DTGVSQNPRHKITKRGQNVTFRCDPISEHNRLYWYRQTLGQGPEFLTYFQNEAQLEKSRLLSDRFSAERPKGSFSTLEIQRTEQGDSAMYLCASSEPGRNTYEQYFGPGTRLTVT.